Presented here are 11 T cell receptor beta chains from one specimen sequenced in a study of T cell responses to AZD1222 COVID-19 vaccine. Sequencing used immunoSEQ multiplex PCR; TCRdb keeps in-frame clones, though not all of them. The sample holds some 100,000 clones; around 87% are singletons and the top ten take roughly 4.3%. The specimen was peripheral blood, collected 28 days after the second AZD1222 dose. The receptor source for this set is an adult who received the AZD1222 COVID-19 vaccine.

V is TRBV27 and J is TRBJ2-1; D may be TRBD2 (6 bases). The germline gives CDR1 MNHEY, CDR2 SMNVEV (reference sequence). The length of the CDR3 is 15 residues. V was shortened by 7 bases and J by 1 base, with 14 bases between the two germline ends. CDR3 bases: TGTGCCAGCACCCATAGCGGTCCTTCCTACAATGAGCAGTTCTTC. Translated, it gives CASTHSGPSYNEQFF.

This chain connects TRBV6-2 or TRBV6-3 to TRBJ2-7, with TRBD2 matching over 10 bases. Unmatched junction bases numbered 6, after V lost 4 bases and J lost 3 bases. The CDR3 is 15 amino acids. Germline-derived CDR1 and CDR2 are MNHEY and SVGEGT. CDR3 protein: CASSFPSGGFYEQYF. The DNA for the CDR3 is TGTGCCAGCAGTTTTCCTAGCGGGGGTTTCTACGAGCAGTACTTC.

The genes are TRBV18 and TRBJ2-3; 7 bases align to TRBD2. Germline loops: CDR1 KGHSH, CDR2 LQKENI. CDR3 length: 13 amino acids. V shed 9 bases, J shed 2 bases, and the junction held 5 bases outside the gene matches. CDR3 nucleotides: TGTGCCAGTCAAAGCGGGAACACAGATACGCAGTATTTT. Its translation is CASQSGNTDTQYF.

The table lists this clone with a count of one. The chain couples TRBV5-1 to TRBJ1-6; D gene ambiguous. Germline V lookup: CDR1 SGHRS, CDR2 YFSETQ. Trimming left V 4 bases short and J 1 base short, with 18 bases between. The CDR3 is 18 residues long. CDR3 in amino acids: CASSTGPTSGSYNSPLHF. The CDR3, as DNA: TGCGCCAGCAGCACCGGGCCCACGTCTGGGTCCTATAATTCACCCCTCCACTTT.

The V call is TRBV5-4, the J call TRBJ1-1; D is unresolved. The CDR3 has 14 amino acids. CDR1 and CDR2 from the germline V gene are SGHNT and YYREEE (reference sequence). Between the trimmed V and J ends, which lost 0 bases and 10 bases, there was a span of 16 bases. This CDR3 reads CASSLDFGGRAAFF. CDR3 in DNA: TGTGCCAGCAGCTTGGACTTCGGAGGCCGGGCAGCTTTCTTT. The whole variable domain, filled in from reference TRBV5-4 and TRBJ1-1, reads ETGVTQSPTHLIKTRGQQVTLRCSSQSGHNTVSWYQQALGQGPQFIFQYYREEENGRGNFPPRFSGLQFPNYSSELNVNALELDDSALYLCASSLDFGGRAAFFGQGTRLTVV.

The chain links TRBV7-2 to TRBJ1-2, with 10 bases matching TRBD1. Trimming cost V 5 bases and J 4 bases; bases outside gene matches: 4. The germline V gene encodes CDR1 SGHTA and CDR2 FQGNSA. The CDR3 runs to 14 residues. The CDR3 is CASSRQGAGYGYTF. In nucleotides, the CDR3 is TGTGCCAGCAGCAGACAGGGGGCTGGCTATGGCTACACCTTC.

The chain couples TRBV28 to TRBJ2-1, with 10 bases identical to TRBD1. The CDR3 sequence is 16 residues long. With V trimmed by 4 bases and J by 1 base, 4 bases remained unmatched. Germline V gene data show CDR1 as MDHEN and CDR2 as SYDVKM. This CDR3 is CASSSPGQGSYNEQFF. The CDR3 DNA reads as TGTGCCAGCAGTTCCCCGGGACAGGGGTCCTACAATGAGCAGTTCTTC.

The rearrangement joins TRBV19 to TRBJ2-7; D is perhaps TRBD1 (6 bases). The length of the CDR3 is 14 residues. Trimming took 5 bases from V and 2 from J, leaving 13 bases between them. Germline V lookup: CDR1 LNHDA, CDR2 SQIVND (reference sequence). CDR3 nucleotides: TGTGCCAGTAGTGGGCAGGGGTTTCCCTACGAGCAGTACTTC. Protein: CASSGQGFPYEQYF.

This clone was seen a few times. The genes are TRBV11-2 and TRBJ2-3; TRBD2 matches 10 bases. CDR1 SGHAT and CDR2 FQNNGV come from the germline V gene. V shed 0 bases, J shed 10 bases, and the junction held 7 bases outside the gene matches. CDR3 length equals 15 residues. In nucleotides, the CDR3 is TGTGCCAGCAGCTTAGATTGGGCTAGCGGGGGATCGCAGTATTTT. This encodes CASSLDWASGGSQYF.

This rearrangement joins TRBV7-2 to TRBJ2-1; D uncertain. Germline V gives CDR1 SGHTA, CDR2 FQGNSA. V dropped 4 bases and J dropped 4 bases, with 8 bases sitting between them. This CDR3 region has 13 residues. The chain's CDR3 is CASSYNPYNEQFF. The DNA of the CDR3 is TGTGCCAGCAGCTATAATCCGTACAATGAGCAGTTCTTC.

The rearrangement links TRBV7-8 to TRBJ1-6, with a tentative D call TRBD1 (6 bases). From germline, CDR1 is SGHVS and CDR2 FQNEAQ. CDR3 length: 15 residues. Deletions cut 3 bases from V and 7 bases from J, with 13 bases between. The CDR3 here is CASSFSGQSNSPLHF. CDR3 nucleotides: TGTGCCAGCAGCTTTTCTGGACAGTCAAATTCACCCCTCCACTTT.